Each of the 11 T cell receptor beta chains below was sequenced from the same sample in a study of blood T cell repertoires in COVID-19. Using immunoSEQ multiplex PCR, the repertoire was profiled, and TCRdb retains in-frame clones only, with some absent. The data hold about 120,000 clones, with about 78% observed a single time. The sequenced sample consisted of peripheral blood. Receptor source: a man between 65 and 79 years old with acute or convalescent COVID-19.

The CDR3 protein is CASSGLGGSTDTQYF. DNA of the CDR3: TGTGCCAGCAGCGGGCTGGGGGGGAGCACAGATACGCAGTATTTT. The V gene is TRBV5-6, the J gene TRBJ2-3, with 7 bases that match TRBD2. In germline, CDR1 is SGHDT, CDR2 YYEEEE. CDR3 size: 15 residues. The V and J ends lost 4 bases and 0 bases, in that order; junction bases with no gene match: 5.

The rearrangement joins TRBV15 to TRBJ1-2; 7 bases agree with TRBD1. The ends lost 1 base at V and 8 bases at J; junction bases unmatched: 4. Per germline, CDR1 LNHNV and CDR2 YYDKDF (reference sequence). The length of the CDR3 is 13 residues. CDR3: CATSRAGDSGYTF. CDR3 in DNA: TGTGCCACCAGCAGAGCCGGGGACAGCGGCTACACCTTC.

This chain joins TRBV5-6 and TRBJ1-2; D remains ambiguous. The germline V gene encodes CDR1 SGHDT and CDR2 YYEEEE. V was shortened by 0 bases and J by 2 bases, with 11 bases between the two germline ends. The CDR3 is 15 residues long. The CDR3 here is CASSLGGRGNYGYTF. CDR3 sequence (DNA): TGTGCCAGCAGCTTGGGAGGGAGAGGCAACTATGGCTACACCTTC. Using reference TRBV5-6 and TRBJ1-2 for the parts outside the CDR3, the full variable domain is DAGVTQSPTHLIKTRGQQVTLRCSPKSGHDTVSWYQQALGQGPQFIFQYYEEEERQRGNFPDRFSGHQFPNYSSELNVNALLLGDSALYLCASSLGGRGNYGYTFGSGTRLTVV.

J is TRBJ1-1 and V is TRBV10-3, with 8 nucleotides matching TRBD1. Germline V gene lookup returns CDR1 ENHRY and CDR2 SYGVKD. The CDR3 totals 14 residues. Trimming removed 6 bases from V and 7 bases from J; junction bases left unmatched: 10. CDR3 bases: TGTGCCATCAGGGGGACAGGAACTCTCGTTGAAGCTTTCTTT. This sequence encodes CAIRGTGTLVEAFF.

CDR3 sequence (DNA): TGCAGTGCTAGTATGCCCAGGGCCAAAATTTACAATGAGCAGTTCTTC. Amino acids: CSASMPRAKIYNEQFF. The chain uses TRBV20-1 and TRBJ2-1; TRBD1 might be the D (5 bases). V was shortened by 3 bases and J by 4 bases, with 19 bases between the two germline ends. Germline CDR1 reads DFQATT; CDR2 reads SNEGSKA (reference sequence). There are 16 residues in the CDR3.

The rearrangement uses TRBV11-3 and TRBJ2-1; D uncertain. Trimming shortened V by 5 bases and J by 9 bases, and 14 bases separated the two germline ends. The CDR3 length is 13 residues. Germline V gives CDR1 SGHNT, CDR2 YENEEA. The CDR3 coding sequence is TGTGCCAGCAGCGGTCTTCCAGGCAGTGAGCAGTTCTTC. Amino acid sequence: CASSGLPGSEQFF.

This chain links TRBV15 with TRBJ1-2; a possible D gene is TRBD1 (6 bases). CDR1 LNHNV and CDR2 YYDKDF come from the germline V gene (reference sequence). V dropped 6 bases and J dropped 8 bases, with 10 bases sitting between them. This CDR3 has 11 amino acids. CDR3 in amino acids: CATRRGAGYTF. The CDR3 DNA follows: TGTGCCACCAGACGGGGGGCGGGCTACACCTTC.

This clone appeared a single time. The chain has TRBV2 and TRBJ1-2, with a weak D call TRBD1 (6 bases). V was shortened by 4 bases and J by 8 bases, with 17 bases between the two germline ends. Germline values: CDR1 SNHLY, CDR2 FYNNEI. This CDR3 has 14 amino acids. CDR3 bases: TGTGCCAGCAGTGGACGCTTGAGGACAGACGGCTACACCTTC. Amino acid sequence: CASSGRLRTDGYTF.

The chain carries TRBV5-4 and TRBJ2-2; maybe TRBD1 (6 bases). The CDR3 extends over 15 amino acids. From germline, CDR1 is SGHNT and CDR2 YYREEE (reference sequence). The ends were cut back, 2 bases at V and 0 bases at J, with 8 bases in the middle. CDR3 sequence: CASSFDRTNTGELFF. Here the CDR3 DNA reads TGTGCCAGCAGCTTTGACAGGACGAACACCGGGGAGCTGTTTTTT.

This rearrangement joins TRBV11-3 to TRBJ2-4; TRBD2 might be the D (6 bases). The germline gives CDR1 SGHNT, CDR2 YENEEA. The CDR3 sequence is 15 residues long. V lost 3 bases to trimming and J lost 5 bases, with 14 bases between them. The chain's CDR3 is CASSFGATGENIQYF. The DNA of the CDR3 is TGTGCCAGCAGCTTTGGTGCCACGGGAGAAAACATTCAGTACTTC. Full variable domain (missing parts from reference TRBV11-3 and TRBJ2-4): EAGVVQSPRYKIIEKKQPVAFWCNPISGHNTLYWYLQNLGQGPELLIRYENEEAVDDSQLPKDRFSAERLKGVDSTLKIQPAELGDSAVYLCASSFGATGENIQYFGAGTRLSVL.

The J gene is TRBJ1-3, the V gene TRBV18, with 7 bases aligning to TRBD1. V gave up 3 bases and J gave up 0 bases; unmatched junction bases: 8. The germline V gene has CDR1 KGHSH and CDR2 LQKENI. CDR3 length: 17 amino acids. CDR3 sequence: CASSPIGTASSGNTIYF. In DNA, the CDR3 is TGTGCCAGCTCACCTATAGGGACAGCGAGCTCTGGAAACACCATATATTTT. The variable domain in full, completed from reference TRBV18 and TRBJ1-3, reads NAGVMQNPRHLVRRRGQEARLRCSPMKGHSHVYWYRQLPEEGLKFMVYLQKENIIDESGMPKERFSAEFPKEGPSILRIQQVVRGDSAAYFCASSPIGTASSGNTIYFGEGSWLTVV.